There are a few counts of the clone carrying this T cell receptor beta chain. Its specificity is not known. This CDR3 spans 17 amino acids. Trimming removed 0 bases from V and 2 bases from J, with 17 bases in between. This record comes from a study of response to subunit inactivated influenza vaccine. TCRdb analysed the RT-PCR reads with MiXCR anew, one entry per CDR3 protein. The repertoire holds more than 550,000 distinct CDR3 sequences, with roughly 10% as singletons. Study findings and constraints: Authors suggested few new T cells are recruited by each seasonal influenza vaccination.

The chain carries TRBV12-3 or TRBV12-4 and TRBJ2-7; perhaps TRBD1 as D (5 bases). The material was PBMCs from blood, obtained on the day of vaccination. The receptor was derived from a man in his forties or fifties who received an inactivated influenza vaccine. This CDR3 reads CASSLALGRAFTYEQYF. The CDR3, as DNA: TGTGCCAGCAGTTTAGCGCTGGGCAGGGCCTTTACCTACGAGCAGTACTTC.